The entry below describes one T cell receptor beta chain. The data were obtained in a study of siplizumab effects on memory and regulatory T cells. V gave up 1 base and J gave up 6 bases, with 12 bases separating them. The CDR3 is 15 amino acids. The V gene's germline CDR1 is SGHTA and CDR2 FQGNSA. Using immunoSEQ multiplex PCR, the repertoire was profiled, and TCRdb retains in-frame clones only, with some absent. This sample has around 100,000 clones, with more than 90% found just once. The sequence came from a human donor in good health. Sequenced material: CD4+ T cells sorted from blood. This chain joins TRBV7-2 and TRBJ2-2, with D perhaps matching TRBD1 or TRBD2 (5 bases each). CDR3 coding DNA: TGTGCCAGCAGCTTAGATTCTGGGACCGCCGGGGAGCTGTTTTTT. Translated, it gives CASSLDSGTAGELFF.